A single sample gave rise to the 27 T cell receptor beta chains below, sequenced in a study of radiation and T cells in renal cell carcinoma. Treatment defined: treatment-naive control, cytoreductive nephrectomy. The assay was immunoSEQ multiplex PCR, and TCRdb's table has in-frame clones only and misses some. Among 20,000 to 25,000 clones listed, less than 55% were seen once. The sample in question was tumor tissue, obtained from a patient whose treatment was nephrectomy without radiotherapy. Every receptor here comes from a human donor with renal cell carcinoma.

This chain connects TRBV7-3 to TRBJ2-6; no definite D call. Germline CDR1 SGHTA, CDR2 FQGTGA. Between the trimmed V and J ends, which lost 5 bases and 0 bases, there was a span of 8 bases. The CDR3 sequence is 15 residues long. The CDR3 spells CASSPGSSGANVLTF. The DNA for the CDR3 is TGTGCCAGCAGCCCCGGGTCCTCTGGGGCCAACGTCCTGACTTTC.

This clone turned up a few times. The CDR3 here is CASSRNTGGIYEQYF. The CDR3, as DNA: TGCGCCAGCAGCAGGAATACAGGGGGCATTTACGAGCAGTACTTC. This rearrangement joins TRBV5-1 to TRBJ2-7; 9 nucleotides agree with TRBD1. V lost 4 bases, J lost 4 bases, and 9 bases stayed unmatched. Germline V gene sequence: CDR1 SGHRS, CDR2 YFSETQ. This CDR3 is built from 15 residues.

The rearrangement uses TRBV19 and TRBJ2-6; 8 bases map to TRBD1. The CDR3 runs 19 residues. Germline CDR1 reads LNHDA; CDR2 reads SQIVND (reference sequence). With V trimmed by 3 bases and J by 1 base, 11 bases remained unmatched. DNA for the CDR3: TGTGCCAGTAGTATGACCCGACAGGGGAGGAGTTCTGGGGCCAACGTCCTGACTTTC. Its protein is CASSMTRQGRSSGANVLTF.

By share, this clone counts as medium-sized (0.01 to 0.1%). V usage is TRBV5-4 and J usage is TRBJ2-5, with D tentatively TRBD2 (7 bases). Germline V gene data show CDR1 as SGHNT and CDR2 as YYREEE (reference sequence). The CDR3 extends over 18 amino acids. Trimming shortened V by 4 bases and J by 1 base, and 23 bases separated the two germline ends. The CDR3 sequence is CASSVDGRPGGPQETQYF. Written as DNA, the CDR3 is TGTGCCAGCAGCGTAGACGGACGACCGGGGGGCCCCCAAGAGACCCAGTACTTC.

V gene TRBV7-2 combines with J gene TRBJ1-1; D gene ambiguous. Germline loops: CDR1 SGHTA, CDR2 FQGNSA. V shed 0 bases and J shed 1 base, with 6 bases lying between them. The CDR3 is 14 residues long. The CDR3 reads CASSLAAGNTEAFF. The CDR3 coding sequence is TGTGCCAGCAGCTTAGCGGCAGGGAACACTGAAGCTTTCTTT.

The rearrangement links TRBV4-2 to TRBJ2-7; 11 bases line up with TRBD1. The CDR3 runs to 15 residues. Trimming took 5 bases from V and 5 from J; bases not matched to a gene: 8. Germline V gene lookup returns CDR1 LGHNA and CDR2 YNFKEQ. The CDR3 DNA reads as TGTGCCAGCAGCTCCCCTCCGGGACAGGGGGACGAGCAGTACTTC. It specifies CASSSPPGQGDEQYF.

CDR3 residues: CASSLLPGELFF. CDR3 bases: TGTGCCAGCAGTCTTTTGCCCGGGGAGCTGTTTTTT. This sequence joins TRBV6-5 and TRBJ2-2, with D uncertain. V lost 5 bases, J lost 6 bases, and 7 bases lay in between. Germline V gene sequence: CDR1 MNHEY, CDR2 SVGAGI. The length of the CDR3 is 12 residues.

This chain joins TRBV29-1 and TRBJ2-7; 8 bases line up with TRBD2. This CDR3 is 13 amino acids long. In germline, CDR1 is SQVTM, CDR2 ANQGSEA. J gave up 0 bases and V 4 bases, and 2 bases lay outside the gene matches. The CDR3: CSVGTSGSYEQYF. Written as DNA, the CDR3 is TGCAGCGTTGGAACTAGCGGCTCCTACGAGCAGTACTTC.

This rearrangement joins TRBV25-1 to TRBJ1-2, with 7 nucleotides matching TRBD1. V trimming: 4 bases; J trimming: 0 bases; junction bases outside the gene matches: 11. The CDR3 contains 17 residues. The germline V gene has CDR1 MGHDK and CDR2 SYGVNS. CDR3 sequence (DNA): TGTGCCAGCAGTGCTGTGCGGGACAGTTTTTCTAACTATGGCTACACCTTC. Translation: CASSAVRDSFSNYGYTF.

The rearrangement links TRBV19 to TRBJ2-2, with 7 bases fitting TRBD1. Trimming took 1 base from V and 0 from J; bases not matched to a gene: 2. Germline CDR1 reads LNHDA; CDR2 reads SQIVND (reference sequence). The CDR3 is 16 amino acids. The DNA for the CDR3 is TGTGCCAGTAGTATAGGACAGGGATCGAACACCGGGGAGCTGTTTTTT. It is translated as CASSIGQGSNTGELFF.

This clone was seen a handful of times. CDR3 in DNA: TGTGCCAGCAGTTCGGCGAGACGGGACGAGCAGTACTTC. This codes for CASSSARRDEQYF. The V and J genes are TRBV6-6 and TRBJ2-7; unclear D gene. This CDR3 is 13 amino acids long. Trimming took 4 bases from V and 5 from J, leaving 12 bases between them. CDR1 and CDR2 from the germline V gene are MNHNY and SVGAGI (reference sequence).

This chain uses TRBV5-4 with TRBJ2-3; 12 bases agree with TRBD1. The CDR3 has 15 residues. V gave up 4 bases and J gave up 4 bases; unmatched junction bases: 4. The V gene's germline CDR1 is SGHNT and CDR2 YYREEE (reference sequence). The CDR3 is CASSARDRGPDTQYF. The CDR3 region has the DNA TGTGCCAGCAGCGCACGGGACAGGGGGCCAGATACGCAGTATTTT.

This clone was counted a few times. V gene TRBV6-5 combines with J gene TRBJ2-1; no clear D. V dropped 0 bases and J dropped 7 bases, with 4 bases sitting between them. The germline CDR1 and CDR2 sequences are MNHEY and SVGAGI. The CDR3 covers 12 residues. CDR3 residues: CASSYSGNEQFF. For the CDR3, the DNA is TGTGCCAGCAGTTACTCGGGGAATGAGCAGTTCTTC.

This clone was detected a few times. The CDR3: CSAEGLSGTQYF. The CDR3 DNA follows: TGCAGCGCCGAAGGCCTCTCAGGGACCCAGTACTTC. The genes are TRBV29-1 and TRBJ2-5; D is unresolved. Trimming shortened V by 7 bases and J by 7 bases, and 16 bases separated the two germline ends. This CDR3 contains 12 residues. In germline, CDR1 is SQVTM, CDR2 ANQGSEA.

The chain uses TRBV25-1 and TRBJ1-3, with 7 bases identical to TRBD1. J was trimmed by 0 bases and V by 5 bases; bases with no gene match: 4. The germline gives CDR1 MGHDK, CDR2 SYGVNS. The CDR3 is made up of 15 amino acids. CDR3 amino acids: CASSWGQISGNTIYF. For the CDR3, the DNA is TGTGCCAGCAGTTGGGGACAGATCTCTGGAAACACCATATATTTT.

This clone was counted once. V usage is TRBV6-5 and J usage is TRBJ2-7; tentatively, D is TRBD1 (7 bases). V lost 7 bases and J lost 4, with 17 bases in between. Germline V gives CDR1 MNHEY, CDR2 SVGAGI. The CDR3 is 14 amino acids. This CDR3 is CASNPAGGRYEQYF. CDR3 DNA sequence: TGTGCCAGCAACCCAGCAGGGGGGAGGTACGAGCAGTACTTC.

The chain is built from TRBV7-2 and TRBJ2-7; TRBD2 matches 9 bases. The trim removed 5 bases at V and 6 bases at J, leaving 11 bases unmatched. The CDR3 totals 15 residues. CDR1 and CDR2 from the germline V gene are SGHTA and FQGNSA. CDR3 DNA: TGTGCCAGCAGCCAGATACCGGGACTAGCTCCCGAGCAGTACTTC. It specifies CASSQIPGLAPEQYF.

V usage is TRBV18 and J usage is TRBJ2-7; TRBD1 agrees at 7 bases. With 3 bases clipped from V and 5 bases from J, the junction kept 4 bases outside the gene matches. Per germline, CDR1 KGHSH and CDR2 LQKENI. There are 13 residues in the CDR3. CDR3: CASSPSQGDEQYF. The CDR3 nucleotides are TGTGCCAGCTCACCCTCTCAGGGGGACGAGCAGTACTTC.

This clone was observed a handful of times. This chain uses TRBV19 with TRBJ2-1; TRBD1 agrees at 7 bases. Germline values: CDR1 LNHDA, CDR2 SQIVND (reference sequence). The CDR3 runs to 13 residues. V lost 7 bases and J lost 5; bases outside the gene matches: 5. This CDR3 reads CASIGRGHNEQFF. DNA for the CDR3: TGTGCCAGTATAGGTAGGGGGCACAATGAGCAGTTCTTC.

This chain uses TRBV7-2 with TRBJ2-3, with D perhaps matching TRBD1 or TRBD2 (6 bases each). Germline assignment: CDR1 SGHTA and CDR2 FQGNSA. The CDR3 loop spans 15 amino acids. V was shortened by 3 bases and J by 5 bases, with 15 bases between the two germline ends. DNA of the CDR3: TGTGCCAGCAGCTTCCCCGGAGGGGGTAAAGATACGCAGTATTTT. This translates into CASSFPGGGKDTQYF.

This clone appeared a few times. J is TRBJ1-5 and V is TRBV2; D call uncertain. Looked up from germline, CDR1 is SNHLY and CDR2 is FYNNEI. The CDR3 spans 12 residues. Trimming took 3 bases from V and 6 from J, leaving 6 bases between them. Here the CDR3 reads CASSDPFQPQHF. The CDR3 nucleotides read TGTGCCAGCAGTGATCCATTTCAGCCCCAGCATTTT.

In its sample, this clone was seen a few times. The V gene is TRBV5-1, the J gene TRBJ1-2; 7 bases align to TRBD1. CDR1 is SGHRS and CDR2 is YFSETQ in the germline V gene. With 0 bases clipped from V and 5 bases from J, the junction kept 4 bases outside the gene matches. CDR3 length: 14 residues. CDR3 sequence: CASSLGDRAYGYTF. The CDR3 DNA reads TGCGCCAGCAGCTTGGGAGACAGGGCGTATGGCTACACCTTC.

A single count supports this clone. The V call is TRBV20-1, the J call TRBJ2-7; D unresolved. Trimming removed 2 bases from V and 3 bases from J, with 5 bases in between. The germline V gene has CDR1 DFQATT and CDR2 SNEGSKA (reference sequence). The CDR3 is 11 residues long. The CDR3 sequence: CSARMGYEQYF. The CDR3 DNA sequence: TGCAGTGCTAGAATGGGCTACGAGCAGTACTTC.

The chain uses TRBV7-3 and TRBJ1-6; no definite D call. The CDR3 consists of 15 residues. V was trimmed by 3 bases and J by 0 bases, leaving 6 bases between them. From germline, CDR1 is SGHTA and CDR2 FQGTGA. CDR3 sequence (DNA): TGTGCCAGCAGCTTCGACGGCTCCTATAATTCACCCCTCCACTTT. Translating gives CASSFDGSYNSPLHF.

The CDR3 region is CASSPQGLGGGNTIYF. The DNA of the CDR3 is TGTGCCAGCAGCCCTCAAGGACTAGGTGGCGGAAACACCATATATTTT. The gene calls are TRBV7-2 and TRBJ1-3; D not resolved. The CDR3 has 16 amino acids. Germline V CDR1 and CDR2: SGHTA, FQGNSA. Trimming shortened V by 5 bases and J by 4 bases, and 18 bases separated the two germline ends.

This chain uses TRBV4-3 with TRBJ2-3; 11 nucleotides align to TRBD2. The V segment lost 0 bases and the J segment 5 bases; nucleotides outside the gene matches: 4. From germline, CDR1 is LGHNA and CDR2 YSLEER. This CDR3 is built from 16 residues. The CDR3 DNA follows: TGCGCCAGCAGCCAAGATCGACTAGCGGGACGAGATACGCAGTATTTT. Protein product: CASSQDRLAGRDTQYF.

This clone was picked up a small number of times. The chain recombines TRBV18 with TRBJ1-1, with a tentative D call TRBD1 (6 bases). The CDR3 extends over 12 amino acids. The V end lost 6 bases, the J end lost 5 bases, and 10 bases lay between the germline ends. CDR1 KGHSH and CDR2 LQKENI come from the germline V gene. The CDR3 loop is CASSFDRTEAFF. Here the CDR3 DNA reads TGTGCCAGCTCGTTCGACAGGACTGAAGCTTTCTTT.